This T cell receptor beta chain appears in the sequencing data of a study of cytomegalovirus exposure and HLA in healthy donors. Turning to the study itself: Genetic ancestry analysis placed approximately 79% of the roughly 400 donors that were genotyped in the Caucasian-associated cluster. Study conclusions and caveats: The number of N-insertions in an Asian-associated ancestry cluster was reportedly below the approximately 690-donor mean in a later analysis.

Primers included in the PCR were 60 Vbeta and 13 Jbeta primers. Source study methods: Approximately 72 million unique TCR beta chains, roughly 11 million of them shared, were counted by a later analysis. Only in-frame clones appear in the TCRdb table, and some are missing; sequencing was by immunoSEQ multiplex PCR. V and J calls and clone size follow that table, whereas D and trimming were derived from the DNA. The sample table sets out 100,000 to 150,000 clones. For this clone: Its antigen is undetermined.

Between the trimmed V and J ends, which lost 3 bases and 0 bases, there was a span of 6 bases. There are 14 residues in the CDR3. Per germline, CDR1 MDHEN and CDR2 SYDVKM. The sample taken for sequencing was PBMCs. This chain connects TRBV28 to TRBJ2-1; D not resolved. The TCR sequence derives from a woman aged 40 to 55 in good health and CMV-seropositive. Here the CDR3 DNA reads TGTGCCAGCAGTTTTCTTTACTCCTACAATGAGCAGTTCTTC. Its protein is CASSFLYSYNEQFF.